This TCR beta chain was sequenced during a study of cytomegalovirus exposure and HLA in healthy donors (dated by TCRdb to about 2017). Background for the entire study: According to an earlier analysis of 450 to 650 of the donors, about 179 million T cells yielded 90 million to 130 million unique TCR beta sequences and around 300 Gb of sequence data. An early release covering 500 to 750 HLA-typed donors comprised about 290 gigabases of sequencing data and around 85 million unique TCR sequences. Of the 300 to 450 genotyped donors, less than 85% were placed in the genetic ancestry cluster associated with self-reported Caucasian donors. The study aimed to test whether signatures of past pathogen exposure could be identified by cataloging public T cell receptors. The study used immunosequencing to profile the T cell repertoires of under 700 subjects and linked those repertoires to cytomegalovirus serostatus. Besides the first cohort of around 700 subjects, a separate validation cohort made up of over 100 different subjects was used. To predict cytomegalovirus infection status, the study combined high-throughput TCR immunosequencing, statistical association of individual TCRs with disease status, and machine learning. To study patterns of TCR occurrence, a later analysis re-analyzed previously published TCR beta repertoires from just over 650 donors and added high-resolution HLA genotyping. In the later analysis, no new phenotypic data were used to find candidate immune exposures; instead, reliance was placed on TCR beta sequences and their occurrence across donors. An earlier analysis of a few hundred of the donors applied high-throughput TCR beta sequencing to assess whether each TCR beta V gene segment acted as functional or pseudogenic. Alongside the repertoire data, information on donor age, sex, ethnicity and CMV serostatus was compiled. In a later genetic analysis, genome-wide SNP genotypes for about 65% of the roughly 670 donors were used, and that subset was treated as a discovery cohort. All discovery cohort repertoires had been generated on a single sequencing platform. HLA typing covered class I and class II loci at four-digit resolution. Typing coverage varied by locus: roughly 629-640 donors for A, B, C, DRB1 and DQB1; roughly 520 for DQA1; approximately 570 for DPA1; 400 to 480 for DPB1. Roughly 5 DR-DQ haplotypes were handled as single units for association and clustering, since linkage in the cohort was strong. Across around 400 genotyped donors of the cohort, an average of approximately 240,000 unique TCR beta nucleotide sequences per donor were sequenced, and roughly a sixth of those sequences were non-productive.

Preparation of the library involved the immunoSEQ multiplex PCR assay. A mixture of 60 forward primers for TCR Vbeta segments and 13 reverse primers for TCR Jbeta segments was used in the multiplex PCR. The CDR3 region of rearranged TCR beta genes was amplified from genomic DNA by a multiplex PCR assay. On the Illumina HiSeq System, the amplified TCR beta libraries were sequenced as 87-base-pair reads. Under the source paper's analysis protocol: A later analysis tallied 80 million to 95 million unique TCR beta chains across the 666 repertoires, and around 9.9 million of those chains were shared by two or more donors. Raw reads were error-corrected and collapsed into unique sequences by a nearest-neighbor algorithm in which closely related sequences were merged to remove PCR and sequencing errors. To assign V, D and J gene segments, CDR3 sequences were aligned to IMGT reference sequences. For a sequence to be retained, at least a six-nucleotide match to both a V gene segment and a J gene segment was required. Rearrangements were called productive when the CDR3 lacked stop codons and stayed in frame with V and J; all others were non-productive. CDR3 was defined according to IMGT convention as the region running from the second conserved V-encoded cysteine to the conserved J-encoded phenylalanine. The earlier analysis of roughly 590 of the donors excluded any sequence lacking an unambiguous match to a single V gene segment. An earlier analysis of a few hundred of the donors called V segments functional above 56.7% productive rearrangements and segregating when the between-donor standard deviation exceeded 5%. To diagnose cytomegalovirus status from the catalog of TCR beta chain sequences, a statistical classification framework was built. In a later analysis, TCR nucleotide sequences were compared against IMGT/GENE-DB human TR gene sequences so that V and J genes could be assigned. A later analysis assigned CDR3 sequences and most-parsimonious VDJ recombination scenarios with the TCRdist pipeline. In a later analysis, each TCR beta chain was defined by its CDR3 amino acid sequence together with its V-gene family, and reads without a unique V-gene family were excluded. To address suspected cross-contamination and a sequencing artifact, a later analysis removed around 600 highly shared, low-generation-probability nucleotide sequences. In a later analysis, a clonal expansion index was calculated for each public chain from normalized within-repertoire ranks of inferred template counts. A later analysis computed generation probabilities with a VDJ recombination model fitted to out-of-frame rearrangements, and checked the results against IGoR. In a later analysis, hypergeometric tests were used to score TCR-TCR, TCR-HLA and TCR-CMV co-occurrence, with a repertoire-size bias correction applied to TCR pairs. To estimate false discovery rates, a later analysis permuted the HLA or CMV assignments 20 times. In a later analysis, co-occurring TCRs were grouped with DBSCAN, and TCRdist sequence similarity was added when clustering was performed within HLA-allele-positive subsets. Repertoires with fewer than 30,000 or more than 120,000 public chains, plus five repertoires with anomalous nucleotide sharing, were excluded from co-occurrence clustering. Sourced from immuneACCESS, this table was stored by TCRdb with only in-frame sequences that have V and J called. A share of the clones is absent; for the studies checked, an unresolved V gene accounts for under half, and the remainder has no known explanation. V, J and clone size are taken as reported in that table, and D and trimming were inferred from the DNA itself. The sample table records 60,000 to 80,000 clones; 62% of these occur just once. 2.5% to 3% of the sample is held by the ten biggest clonotypes.

What the study reported, not specific to this receptor: This cohort had only TCR beta chains sequenced, and the lack of alpha or paired-chain data limited which features could be detected. Because counts were too low, more than 15 rarely observed V segments, including chromosome 9 orphons, were excluded from the earlier analysis of some 540 of the donors. For the cohort, immune exposure information was limited to CMV serostatus. Because HLA typing was unavailable for some donors at each locus, only the typed subset was used in association tests. Most TCR sequences were observed very rarely across donors, whereas some public TCRs were present in many individuals. Compared with the 666-donor mean, donors in an Asian-associated ancestry cluster had fewer N-insertions in productive TCRs, according to a later genetic analysis. Specific HLA alleles were associated with 15,000 to 20,000 TCR beta sequences at a false discovery rate of 0.05 in a later analysis. Correlated functional status among segregating V segments might be attributable to linkage disequilibrium, but an unknown experimental factor could not be ruled out. A cluster of highly shared sequence variants was judged likely to represent a technical artifact of the sequencing pipeline. A later analysis found that TCR association rates varied across HLA loci, with DRB1 alleles showing the most associated TCRs and HLA-C alleles the fewest. A later analysis reported that several top co-occurrence clusters appeared linked to parvovirus B19, influenza, CMV and Epstein-Barr virus. An earlier analysis of approximately 530 of the donors showed that most TCR beta V segments appeared in productive rearrangements either about 87% or about 30% of the time, which broadly matched IMGT annotations. Because the 87-base-pair reads could not distinguish some IMGT-functional V segments, including TRBV6-2 and TRBV6-3, those segments were excluded. A further reported finding was that TCR beta sequences accurately predicted the HLA-A and HLA-B alleles for most subjects in the first cohort. In vitro tests confirmed that a few of the cytomegalovirus-associated TCR beta chains recognize cytomegalovirus antigens. A later analysis found that most CMV-associated TCR beta chains appeared HLA-restricted, with HLA associations seemingly driven largely by CMV exposure. When HLA alleles, especially DR and DQ, strongly co-occurred, TCR associations were difficult to assign to individual alleles. In both the original and validation cohorts, the classifier was reported to diagnose cytomegalovirus status with high specificity and sensitivity. Roughly uniform sequencing depth across donors was assumed in presence/absence analyses, although this assumption may not hold. In the study, around 150 TCR beta chains were listed as associated with cytomegalovirus. A later analysis found that HLA-associated TCR beta chains were more clonally expanded and had lower generation probabilities than equally common non-associated chains. According to the authors, the approach could potentially be generalized to other disease states and immunological phenotypes. V-gene and J-gene trimming of TCR beta chains was associated with a missense DCLRE1C variant in a later genetic analysis, and the association was replicated in an independent cohort.

As concerns this clone: The antigen this receptor binds is unknown. No base quality values were provided; no much bigger clone lies one nucleotide off.

Trimming accounts for 5 bases at V and 1 base at J, while the number of junction bases matched to no gene is 4. Inclusive of the bounding cysteine and phenylalanine, the CDR3 is 14 residues long. Of all the DNA, just the CDR3 is kept, 42 bases in frame from base 1. For CDR1 and CDR2, the germline V gene lists MNHEY and SVGAGI. The cohort consisted of 650 to 700 healthy bone marrow donors. All cohort members were sampled while nominally healthy, although unrecorded immune exposures were likely present. The donor tested CMV seronegative, placing the donor among the 350 or so seronegative members of the cohort. A peripheral blood sample was collected from each donor, and TCR beta sequencing was performed on peripheral blood mononuclear cells. The Qiagen DNeasy Blood Extraction Kit was used to extract genomic DNA from the blood cell samples.

The rearranged segments are TRBV6-5 and TRBJ1-1, with 7 junctional bases fitting TRBD1. The clonotype was recovered from a man aged 25 to 40 in good health and CMV-seronegative. The material sequenced was PBMCs. The CDR3 reads as follows: CASSDHRGNTEAFF. The DNA is TGTGCCAGCAGTGACCACAGGGGGAACACTGAAGCTTTCTTT.